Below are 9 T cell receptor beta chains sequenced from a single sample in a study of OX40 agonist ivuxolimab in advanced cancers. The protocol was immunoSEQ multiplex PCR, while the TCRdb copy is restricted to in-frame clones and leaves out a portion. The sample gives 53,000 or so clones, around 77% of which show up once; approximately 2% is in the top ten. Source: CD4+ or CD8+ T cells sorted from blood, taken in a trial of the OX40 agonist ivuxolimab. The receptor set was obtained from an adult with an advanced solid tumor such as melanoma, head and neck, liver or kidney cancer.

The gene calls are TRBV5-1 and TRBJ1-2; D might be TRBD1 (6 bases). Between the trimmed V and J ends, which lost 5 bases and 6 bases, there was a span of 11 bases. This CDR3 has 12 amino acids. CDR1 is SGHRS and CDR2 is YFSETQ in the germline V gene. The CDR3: CASRPDSDGYTF. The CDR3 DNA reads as TGCGCCAGCAGACCGGACAGTGATGGCTACACCTTC.

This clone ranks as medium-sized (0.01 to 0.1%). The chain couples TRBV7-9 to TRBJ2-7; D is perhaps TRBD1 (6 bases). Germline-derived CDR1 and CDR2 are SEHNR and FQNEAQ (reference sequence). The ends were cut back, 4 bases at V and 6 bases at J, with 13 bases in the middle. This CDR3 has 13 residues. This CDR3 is CASSSGTSGEQYF. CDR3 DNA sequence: TGTGCCAGCAGCTCCGGGACATCGGGCGAGCAGTACTTC.

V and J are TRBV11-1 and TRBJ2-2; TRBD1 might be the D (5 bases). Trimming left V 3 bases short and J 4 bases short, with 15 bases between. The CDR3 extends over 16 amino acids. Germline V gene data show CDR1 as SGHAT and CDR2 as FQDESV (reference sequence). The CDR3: CASSLGKGLVTGELFF. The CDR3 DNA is TGTGCCAGCAGCTTGGGAAAGGGGTTGGTCACCGGGGAGCTGTTTTTT.

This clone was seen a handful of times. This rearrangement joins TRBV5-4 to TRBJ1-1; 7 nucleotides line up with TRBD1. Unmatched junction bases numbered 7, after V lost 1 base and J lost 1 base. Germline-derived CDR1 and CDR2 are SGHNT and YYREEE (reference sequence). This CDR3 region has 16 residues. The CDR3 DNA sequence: TGTGCCAGCAGCTTGATCCCTTGGACAGGGAACACTGAAGCTTTCTTT. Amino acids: CASSLIPWTGNTEAFF.

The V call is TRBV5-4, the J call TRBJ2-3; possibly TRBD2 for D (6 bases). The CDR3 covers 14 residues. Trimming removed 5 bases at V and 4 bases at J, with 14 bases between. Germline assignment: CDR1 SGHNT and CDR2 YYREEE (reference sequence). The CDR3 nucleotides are TGTGCCAGCAGGAAGATAGCGGCGGCAGATACGCAGTATTTT. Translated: CASRKIAAADTQYF.

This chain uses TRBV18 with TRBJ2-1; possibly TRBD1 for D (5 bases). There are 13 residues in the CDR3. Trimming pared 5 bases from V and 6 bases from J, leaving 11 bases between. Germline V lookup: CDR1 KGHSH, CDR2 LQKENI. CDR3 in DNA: TGTGCCAGCTCATCTGGTAGGGGCAATGAGCAGTTCTTC. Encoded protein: CASSSGRGNEQFF.

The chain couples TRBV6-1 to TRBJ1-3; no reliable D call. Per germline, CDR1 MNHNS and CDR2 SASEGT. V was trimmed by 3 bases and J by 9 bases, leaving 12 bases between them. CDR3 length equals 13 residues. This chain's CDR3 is CASSDIGRVTIYF. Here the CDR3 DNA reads TGTGCCAGCAGTGACATCGGACGGGTCACCATATATTTT.

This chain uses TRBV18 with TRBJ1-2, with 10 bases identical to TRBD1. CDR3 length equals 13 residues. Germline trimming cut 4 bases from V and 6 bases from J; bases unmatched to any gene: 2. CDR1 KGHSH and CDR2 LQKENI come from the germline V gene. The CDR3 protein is CASSLGTGDGYTF. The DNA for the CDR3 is TGTGCCAGCTCACTCGGGACAGGGGATGGCTACACCTTC.

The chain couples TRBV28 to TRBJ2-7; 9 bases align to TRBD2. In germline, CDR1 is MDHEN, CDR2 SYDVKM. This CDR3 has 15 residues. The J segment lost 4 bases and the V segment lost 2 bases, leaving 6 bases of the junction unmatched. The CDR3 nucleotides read TGTGCCAGCAGTTTAGCGGGAGGGTCGTTATACGAGCAGTACTTC. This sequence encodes CASSLAGGSLYEQYF.